The next 18 T cell receptor beta chains were all read from a single sample in a study of cytomegalovirus exposure and HLA in healthy donors. The study ran its PCR with 60 Vbeta and 13 Jbeta primers. Sequenced by immunoSEQ multiplex PCR; TCRdb stores in-frame clones only, minus some. Of some 150,000 clones in the sample, roughly 80% are singletons; the top ten hold roughly 6.7%. The sequencing input was PBMCs. The receptor source for this set is a middle-aged woman in good health and CMV-seropositive.

V and J are TRBV2 and TRBJ2-7; D is unresolved. CDR1 and CDR2 (germline): SNHLY, FYNNEI. The CDR3 is 10 residues long. V lost 8 bases and J 3 bases, leaving 5 bases between the germline ends. In DNA, the CDR3 is TGTGCCAGCTCCCACTACGAGCAGTACTTC. Protein product: CASSHYEQYF. Filled out from reference TRBV2 and TRBJ2-7, the complete variable domain reads EPEVTQTPSHQVTQMGQEVILRCVPISNHLYFYWYRQILGQKVEFLVSFYNNEISEKSEIFDDQFSVERPDGSNFTLKIRSTKLEDSAMYFCASSHYEQYFGPGTRLTVT.

V and J are TRBV19 and TRBJ2-2; D may be TRBD2 (6 bases). The CDR3 is 15 amino acids. CDR1 and CDR2 (germline): LNHDA, SQIVND (reference sequence). Trimming pared 4 bases from V and 7 bases from J, leaving 16 bases between. The CDR3, as DNA: TGTGCCAGTAGTAGCCTCGGGACTCGAGGCGGGGAGCTGTTTTTT. Translation gives CASSSLGTRGGELFF.

The V gene is TRBV4-1, the J gene TRBJ2-5, with 7 bases that match TRBD2. Germline V gives CDR1 MGHRA, CDR2 YSYEKL. This CDR3 region has 17 residues. After removal of 1 base from V and 0 bases from J, the junction contained 8 bases not matched to a gene. The CDR3 nucleotides read TGCGCCAGCAGCCAAGGAATCGGGGGGACGTACCAAGAGACCCAGTACTTC. This translates into CASSQGIGGTYQETQYF.

This chain links TRBV28 with TRBJ2-7; 9 positions match TRBD1. Looked up from germline, CDR1 is MDHEN and CDR2 is SYDVKM. V lost 6 bases, J lost 3 bases, and 6 bases stayed unmatched. The length of the CDR3 is 14 residues. The CDR3 is CASRAGTGFYEQYF. The CDR3 DNA is TGTGCCAGCAGAGCCGGGACAGGGTTCTACGAGCAGTACTTC.

The V gene is TRBV5-1, the J gene TRBJ1-2, with D tentatively TRBD1 (6 bases). Between the trimmed V and J ends, which lost 0 bases and 6 bases, there was a span of 9 bases. The CDR3 totals 13 residues. Germline V lookup: CDR1 SGHRS, CDR2 YFSETQ. The CDR3 DNA sequence: TGCGCCAGCAGCTTGGCGGCAGGGGATGGCTACACCTTC. This encodes CASSLAAGDGYTF.

The chain carries TRBV15 and TRBJ1-2; 8 nucleotides line up with TRBD1. Germline assignment: CDR1 LNHNV and CDR2 YYDKDF (reference sequence). The CDR3 length is 13 residues. V shed 4 bases and J 8 bases; nucleotides not matched to a gene: 6. CDR3 protein: CATSTGQGEGYTF. CDR3 DNA sequence: TGTGCCACCAGCACTGGACAGGGAGAGGGCTACACCTTC.

This chain links TRBV2 with TRBJ2-5; D might be TRBD1 (5 bases). V gave up 8 bases and J gave up 2 bases, with 12 bases separating them. Germline values: CDR1 SNHLY, CDR2 FYNNEI. The CDR3 runs to 13 residues. The CDR3 spells CASGAEQQETQYF. The CDR3 bases are TGTGCCAGCGGGGCAGAACAACAAGAGACCCAGTACTTC.

The CDR3 DNA reads as TGTGCCAGCAGCGCCCGACTGAGCTCCTACAATGAGCAGTTCTTC. The encoded protein is CASSARLSSYNEQFF. The chain recombines TRBV11-2 with TRBJ2-1; no reliable D call. This CDR3 comprises 15 residues. V was trimmed by 5 bases and J by 0 bases, leaving 11 bases between them. Germline lookup yields CDR1 SGHAT and CDR2 FQNNGV.

The J gene is TRBJ2-5, the V gene TRBV5-6; D gene ambiguous. The V and J ends lost 2 bases and 4 bases respectively, with 12 bases between them. Germline CDR1 reads SGHDT; CDR2 reads YYEEEE. The CDR3 extends over 14 amino acids. CDR3: CASSFSVPPETQYF. CDR3 nucleotides: TGTGCCAGCAGCTTCTCTGTCCCCCCAGAGACCCAGTACTTC.

The rearrangement joins TRBV9 to TRBJ2-1, with TRBD2 matching over 8 bases. This CDR3 is 14 amino acids long. Germline V lookup: CDR1 SGDLS, CDR2 YYNGEE. Trimming cost V 4 bases and J 5 bases; bases outside gene matches: 5. The CDR3 coding sequence is TGTGCCAGCAGCCCCGGGGGGGCGGACAATGAGCAGTTCTTC. Translated, it gives CASSPGGADNEQFF.

V usage is TRBV18 and J usage is TRBJ2-7; 7 bases are a match to TRBD2. The CDR3 sequence is 15 residues long. Trimming took 1 base from V and 7 from J; bases not matched to a gene: 10. CDR1 and CDR2 (germline): KGHSH, LQKENI. CDR3 sequence reads: CASSPRKASGGEQYF. The CDR3 DNA reads as TGTGCCAGCTCACCACGTAAAGCATCGGGGGGTGAGCAGTACTTC.

The chain couples TRBV5-4 to TRBJ2-3, with 10 nucleotides matching TRBD2. The CDR3 contains 15 residues. Trimming at V came to 0 bases and at J to 12 bases, leaving 10 bases not matched to a gene. Germline V lookup: CDR1 SGHNT, CDR2 YYREEE (reference sequence). The DNA for the CDR3 is TGTGCCAGCAGCTTGGACCTAGCGGGGGTGGGTCGACAGTATTTT. Its protein is CASSLDLAGVGRQYF.

This clone was detected a few times. The rearrangement links TRBV6-1 to TRBJ1-1, with TRBD1 matching over 9 bases. The germline gives CDR1 MNHNS, CDR2 SASEGT. The CDR3 has 15 residues. V trimming: 3 bases; J trimming: 11 bases; junction bases outside the gene matches: 13. DNA of the CDR3: TGTGCCAGCAGTGAGAGTCGAGCCGGGACAGGGAAGGCTTTCTTT. Residues: CASSESRAGTGKAFF.

The table lists this clone with a count of one. The chain is built from TRBV18 and TRBJ1-1; 9 nucleotides match TRBD1. V was pared by 4 bases and J by 5 bases, with 11 bases of the junction left unmatched. CDR3 size: 16 residues. The germline V gene has CDR1 KGHSH and CDR2 LQKENI. DNA for the CDR3: TGTGCCAGCTCACGCACGTCGGGACAGGGATTAACTGAAGCTTTCTTT. Protein: CASSRTSGQGLTEAFF.

The V gene is TRBV7-6, the J gene TRBJ1-6; D not resolved. V was pared by 2 bases and J by 14 bases, with 7 bases between. In germline, CDR1 is SGHVS, CDR2 FNYEAQ. The CDR3 length is 11 residues. The CDR3 DNA follows: TGTGCCAGCAGCTTACCGGGGACCCTCCACTTT. It specifies CASSLPGTLHF. Using reference TRBV7-6 and TRBJ1-6 for the parts outside the CDR3, the full variable domain is GAGVSQSPRYKVTKRGQDVALRCDPISGHVSLYWYRQALGQGPEFLTYFNYEAQQDKSGLPNDRFSAERPEGSISTLTIQRTEQRDSAMYRCASSLPGTLHFGNGTRLTVT.

The chain recombines TRBV5-1 with TRBJ1-2; 9 nucleotides line up with TRBD1. Germline V CDR1 and CDR2: SGHRS, YFSETQ. Trimming removed 3 bases from V and 5 bases from J; junction bases left unmatched: 11. The CDR3 has 16 residues. The CDR3 region has the DNA TGCGCCAGCAGCTCCGGGACAGGGAGTCTATTATATGGCTACACCTTC. Its translation: CASSSGTGSLLYGYTF.

CDR3 protein: CASSSGQPGRIGYTF. In nucleotides, the CDR3 is TGCGCCAGCAGCTCCGGACAGCCGGGTCGGATTGGCTACACCTTC. The chain uses TRBV5-1 and TRBJ1-2, with a weak D call TRBD1 (6 bases). The CDR3 has 15 amino acids. V lost 3 bases, J lost 7 bases, and 19 bases lay in between. The germline gives CDR1 SGHRS, CDR2 YFSETQ.

In this sample, this clone turned up a few times. The genes are TRBV5-6 and TRBJ2-7; 8 bases map to TRBD1. V dropped 3 bases and J dropped 2; count of bases not matched to a gene: 4. The V gene's germline CDR1 is SGHDT and CDR2 YYEEEE. The CDR3 length is 14 residues. The CDR3 DNA follows: TGTGCCAGCAGCTGGGACAGGTCTACCTACGAGCAGTACTTC. Translated: CASSWDRSTYEQYF.